The following is a TCR beta chain sequence with its context. This clonotype was counted a few times. The antigen it binds to is not known. No base quality values were provided; no much bigger clone lies one nucleotide off. This specimen comes from a study of T-cell memory formation after mild COVID-19 (dated by TCRdb to the early 2020s). In terms of the full investigation: TCR sequence clusters from the two donors were largely donor specific. In a couple of donors, T-cell clones that expanded and contracted after mild COVID-19 were followed by sequencing TCRalpha and TCRbeta repertoires longitudinally. The cohort comprised two young, previously healthy adult volunteers, one female and one male.

Ficoll-Paque density gradient centrifugation was used to isolate PBMCs. V is pared back by 2 bases and J by 0 bases, with 11 bases lying between the germline termini. The CDR3 starts with the cysteine, ends with the phenylalanine, and has 16 residues. Only CDR3 DNA is held: 48 bases, read in frame from base 1. What the authors observed across the whole study: The detection of some responding clones in pre-infection memory suggests that pre-existing cross-reactive memory T cells joined the SARS-CoV-2 response. SARS-CoV-2 specificity of the second-wave clones peaking on day 37 was not confirmed. The study included only two mild cases, and larger cohorts that include severe cases with pre-infection samples were judged to be necessary. Contracting CD4+ clones turned up mainly in the CM and EM memory subsets, whereas EMRA was where CD8+ clones were enriched. Clones contracting from day 15 to 85 had balanced CD4/CD8 phenotypes, while a second wave expanding from day 15 to 37 was biased towards CD4+.

Sequenced on an Illumina NovaSeq 6000. TCRalpha and TCRbeta cDNA libraries were built by 5'RACE with constant-segment primers, adding sample barcodes and unique molecular identifiers. Trizol reagent was used to extract RNA from every sample. Amplification of the libraries took two PCR steps, and the second step added a second sample barcode plus Illumina TruSeq adapters. Sequencing of libraries was performed on an Illumina NovaSeq with 2 x 150 bp paired-end reads. Processing in the source paper ran as follows. Reads were demultiplexed and collapsed into UMI-guided consensus sequences with migec v1.2.7. Using mixcr v2.1.11, the UMI consensuses were aligned to TRA and TRB V and J templates and assembled into clonotypes. Expanded or contracted clonotypes were those called significant by both edgeR and NoisET, with noise models trained on biological replicates. For edgeR calls, a false discovery rate-adjusted p below 0.01 and a log2 fold-change threshold of 1 were applied. PCA with hierarchical clustering of max-normalized trajectories of the 1000 most abundant clonotypes was used as exploratory dynamics analysis. Separately sequenced CD4+ and CD8+ repertoires were used to assign a CD4 or CD8 phenotype to each responding clone. Using fastp at Q25 and MiXCR, TCRdb reprocessed the public reads and kept productive beta chains. Records with the same CDR3 protein are collapsed into one entry carrying the most frequent genes and DNA. TCRdb's processing, not the study's, gives the V and J calls here. In all, the sample holds roughly 200,000 distinct CDR3 sequences, and 15% to 20% of those were seen once. The ten largest clonotypes hold roughly 1.9% of the sample.

The chain is assembled from TRBV12-3 or TRBV12-4 and TRBJ1-3; matching of 6 bases hints at TRBD1 as the D gene. This clonotype originated in an adult woman who had mild COVID-19 (a few samples of this study predate the infection). The sample titles of this study are shuffled in the database, so cell type and time point are left out; the donor was told from shared clones. Sequenced: PBMCs or a T cell subset sorted from them (not recorded which). The DNA sequence follows: TGTGCCAGCAGTTTACTCGGACAGTTCTCTGGAAACACCATATATTTT. This sequence encodes CASSLLGQFSGNTIYF.